The entry below describes one T cell receptor (beta chain). Antigen specificity is unknown. Libraries were prepared by immunoSEQ multiplex PCR; TCRdb keeps only in-frame clonotypes and omits some of them. The data contain about 2,000 clones, 27% of them singletons. CDR1 LNHDA and CDR2 SQIVND come from the germline V gene (reference sequence). The V gene lost 3 bases and the J gene lost 8 bases, with 22 bases spanning the gap. The CDR3 sequence is 17 residues long. The sample is drawn from a study of T cells in localized non-small cell lung cancer. Study findings and constraints: Longer overall survival was linked to higher blood T cell density.

Sequenced here: normal lung tissue next to the tumor, sampled before any cancer treatment. The chain joins TRBV19 to TRBJ1-4, with D possibly being TRBD1 (5 bases). The origin of this receptor is a male donor older than 55 with stage II lung adenocarcinoma. For the CDR3, the DNA is TGTGCCAGTAGTATTTTAATCCGGGGACGGTCCTTCGAAAAACTGTTTTTT. Protein sequence: CASSILIRGRSFEKLFF. The entire variable domain, with the rest obtained from reference TRBV19 and TRBJ1-4, is as follows: DGGITQSPKYLFRKEGQNVTLSCEQNLNHDAMYWYRQDPGQGLRLIYYSQIVNDFQKGDIAEGYSVSREKKESFPLTVTSAQKNPTAFYLCASSILIRGRSFEKLFFGSGTQLSVL.